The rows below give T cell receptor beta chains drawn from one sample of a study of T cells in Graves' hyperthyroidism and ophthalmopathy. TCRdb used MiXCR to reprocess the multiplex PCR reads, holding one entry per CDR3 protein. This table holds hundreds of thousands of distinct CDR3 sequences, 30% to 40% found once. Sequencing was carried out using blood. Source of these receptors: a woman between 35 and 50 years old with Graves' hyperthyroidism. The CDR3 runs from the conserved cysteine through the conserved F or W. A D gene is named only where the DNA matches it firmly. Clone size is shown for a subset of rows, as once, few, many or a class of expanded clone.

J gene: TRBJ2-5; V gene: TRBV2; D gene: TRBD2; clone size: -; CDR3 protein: CASSEQREVTQYF; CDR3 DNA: TGTGCCAGCAGTGAACAGCGGGAGGTGACCCAGTACTTC
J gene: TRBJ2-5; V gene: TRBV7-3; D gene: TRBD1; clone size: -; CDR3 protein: CASDRQGAALETQYF; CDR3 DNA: TGTGCCAGCGACCGACAGGGGGCGGCATTGGAGACCCAGTACTTC
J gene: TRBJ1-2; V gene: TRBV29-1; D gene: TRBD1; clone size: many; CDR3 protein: CSGGTDYGYTF; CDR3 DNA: TGCAGCGGTGGGACAGATTATGGCTACACCTTC
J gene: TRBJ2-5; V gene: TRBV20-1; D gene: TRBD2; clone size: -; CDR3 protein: CSAMGLAGGFYGTTQYF; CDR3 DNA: TGCAGTGCTATGGGGCTAGCGGGAGGGTTCTATGGGACGACCCAGTACTTC
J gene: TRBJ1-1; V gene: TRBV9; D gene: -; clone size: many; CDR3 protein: CASSVGEAEAFF; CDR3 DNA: TGTGCCAGCAGCGTAGGGGAGGCTGAAGCTTTCTTT
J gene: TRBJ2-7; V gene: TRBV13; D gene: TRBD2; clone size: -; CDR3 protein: CASSGKGLASEQYF; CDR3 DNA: TGTGCCAGCAGCGGTAAGGGACTAGCATCCGAGCAGTACTTC
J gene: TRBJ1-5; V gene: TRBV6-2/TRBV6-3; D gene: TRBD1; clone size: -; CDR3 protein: CASRGPRGRMAQPQHF; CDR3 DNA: TGTGCCAGCAGAGGCCCCAGGGGGCGCATGGCTCAGCCCCAGCATTTT
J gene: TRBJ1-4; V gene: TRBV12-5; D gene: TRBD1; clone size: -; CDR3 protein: CASALGGGTGGIKLFF; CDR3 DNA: TGTGCTAGTGCCCTGGGGGGCGGGACAGGGGGCATAAAACTGTTTTTT
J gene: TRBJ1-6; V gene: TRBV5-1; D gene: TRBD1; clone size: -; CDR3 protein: CASSFSGTGDSPLHF; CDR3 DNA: TGCGCCAGCAGCTTCTCCGGGACAGGGGATTCACCCCTCCACTTT
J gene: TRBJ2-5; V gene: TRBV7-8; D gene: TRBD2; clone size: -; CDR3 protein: CASSAGTSGRAVETQYF; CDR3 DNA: TGTGCCAGCAGCGCAGGGACTAGCGGGAGGGCGGTAGAGACCCAGTACTTC
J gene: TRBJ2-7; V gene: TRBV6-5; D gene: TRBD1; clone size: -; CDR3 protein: CASSSPRDRGIHEQYF; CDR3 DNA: TGTGCCAGCAGTTCCCCTCGGGACAGGGGGATCCACGAGCAGTACTTC
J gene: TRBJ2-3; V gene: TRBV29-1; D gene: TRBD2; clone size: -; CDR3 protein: CSAIYGTSGSLTDTQYF; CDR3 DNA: TGCAGCGCCATATATGGGACTAGCGGGAGTCTAACAGATACGCAGTATTTT
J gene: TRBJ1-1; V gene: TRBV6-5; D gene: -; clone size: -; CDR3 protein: CASSRWSVEATEAFF; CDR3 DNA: TGTGCCAGCAGTCGATGGAGCGTGGAGGCCACTGAAGCTTTCTTT
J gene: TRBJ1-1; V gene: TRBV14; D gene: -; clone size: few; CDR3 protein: CASSIQKRLNTEAFF; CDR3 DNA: TGTGCCAGCAGCATACAAAAGCGCTTGAACACTGAAGCTTTCTTT
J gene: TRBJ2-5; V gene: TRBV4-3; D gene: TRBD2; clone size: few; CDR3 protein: CASSQEWLAGGGQETQYF; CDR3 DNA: TGCGCCAGCAGCCAAGAATGGCTAGCGGGAGGGGGTCAAGAGACCCAGTACTTC
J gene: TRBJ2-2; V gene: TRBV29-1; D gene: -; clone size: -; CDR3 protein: CSVRSGEETGELFF; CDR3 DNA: TGCAGCGTTCGCTCCGGGGAGGAGACTGGGGAGCTGTTTTTT
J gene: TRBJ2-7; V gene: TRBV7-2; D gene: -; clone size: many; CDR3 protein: CASSLSPGSGGREQYF; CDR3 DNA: TGTGCCAGCAGCTTATCCCCCGGGAGCGGAGGGCGCGAGCAGTACTTC
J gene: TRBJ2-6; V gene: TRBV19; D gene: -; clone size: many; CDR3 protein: CASIGFSGANVLTF; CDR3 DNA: TGTGCCAGTATAGGCTTCTCTGGGGCCAACGTCCTGACTTTC
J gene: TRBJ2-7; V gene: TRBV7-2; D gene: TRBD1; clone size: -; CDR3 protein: CASSSTRGQGAEEQYF; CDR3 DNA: TGTGCCAGCAGCTCGACGCGGGGACAGGGGGCAGAAGAGCAGTACTTC
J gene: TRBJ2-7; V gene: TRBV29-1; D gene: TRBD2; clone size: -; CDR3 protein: CSLGAGGSYEQYF; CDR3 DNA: TGCAGCTTAGGCGCGGGAGGCTCCTACGAGCAGTACTTC
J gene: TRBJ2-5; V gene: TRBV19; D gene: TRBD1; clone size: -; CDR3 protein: CASSTGTGGFQETQYF; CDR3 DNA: TGTGCCAGTAGTACCGGGACAGGGGGTTTCCAAGAGACCCAGTACTTC
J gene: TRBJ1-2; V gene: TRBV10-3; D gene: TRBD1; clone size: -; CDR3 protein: CATTGQEAYGYTF; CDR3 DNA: TGTGCCACCACGGGACAGGAGGCCTATGGCTACACCTTC
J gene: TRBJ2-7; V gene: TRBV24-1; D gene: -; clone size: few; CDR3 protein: CASRRTGGYEQYF; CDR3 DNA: TGTGCCAGCAGGCGGACTGGGGGCTACGAGCAGTACTTC
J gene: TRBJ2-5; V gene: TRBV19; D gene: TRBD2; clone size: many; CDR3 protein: CASSILAGDRKGQETQYF; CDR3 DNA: TGTGCCAGTAGTATACTAGCGGGAGATCGTAAGGGACAAGAGACCCAGTACTTC
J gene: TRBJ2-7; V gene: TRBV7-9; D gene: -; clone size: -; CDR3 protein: CASSYGRDQLNNEQYF; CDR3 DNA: TGTGCCAGCAGTTACGGCCGGGACCAACTAAACAACGAGCAGTACTTC
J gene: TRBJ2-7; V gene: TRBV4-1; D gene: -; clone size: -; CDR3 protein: CASSLAPAEPYEQYF; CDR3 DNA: TGCGCCAGCAGCTTGGCCCCGGCGGAACCCTACGAGCAGTACTTC
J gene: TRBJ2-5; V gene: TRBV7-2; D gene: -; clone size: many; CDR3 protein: CASSIQGFGSGGRETQYF; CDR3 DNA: TGTGCCAGCAGCATCCAGGGGTTCGGAAGTGGGGGGCGAGAGACCCAGTACTTC
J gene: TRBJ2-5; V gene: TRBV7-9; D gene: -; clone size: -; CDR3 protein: CASSEAEETQYF; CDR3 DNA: TGTGCCAGCAGCGAGGCGGAAGAGACCCAGTACTTC
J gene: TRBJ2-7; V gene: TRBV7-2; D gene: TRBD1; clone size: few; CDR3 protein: CASSLRATGGYEQYF; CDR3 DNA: TGCGCCAGCAGCCTCAGAGCGACAGGGGGCTACGAGCAGTACTTC
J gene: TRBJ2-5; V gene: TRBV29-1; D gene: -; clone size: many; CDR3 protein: CGAGQETQYF; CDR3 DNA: TGCGGGGCGGGACAAGAGACCCAGTACTTC
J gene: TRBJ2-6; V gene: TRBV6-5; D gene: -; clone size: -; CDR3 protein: CASSLGQALEAF; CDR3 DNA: TGTGCCAGCAGTTTAGGGCAGGCCCTTGAAGCTTTC
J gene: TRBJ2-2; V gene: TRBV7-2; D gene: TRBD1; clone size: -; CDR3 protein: CASRNRGVETGELFF; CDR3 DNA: TGTGCCAGCAGAAACAGGGGGGTGGAGACCGGGGAGCTGTTTTTT
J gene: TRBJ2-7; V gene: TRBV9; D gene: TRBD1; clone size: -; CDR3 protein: CASSATGDSYEQYF; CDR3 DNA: TGTGCCAGCAGCGCCACAGGGGACTCCTACGAGCAGTACTTC
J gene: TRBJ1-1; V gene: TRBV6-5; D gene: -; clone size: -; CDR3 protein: CASSESRDAEAFF; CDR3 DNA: TGTGCCAGCAGTGAAAGTAGAGACGCTGAAGCTTTCTTT
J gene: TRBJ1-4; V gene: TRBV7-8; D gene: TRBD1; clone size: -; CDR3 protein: CASSLWTGVKEKLFF; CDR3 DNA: TGTGCCAGCAGCTTGTGGACAGGAGTAAAAGAAAAACTGTTTTTT
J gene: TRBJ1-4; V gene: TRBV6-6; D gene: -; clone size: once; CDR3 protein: CASSCPGEKLFF; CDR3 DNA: TGTGCCAGCAGTTGCCCGGGTGAAAAACTGTTTTTT
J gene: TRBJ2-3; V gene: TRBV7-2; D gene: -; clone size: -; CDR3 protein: CASSLAERDTQYF; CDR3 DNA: TGTGCCAGCAGCTTAGCGGAGCGGGATACGCAGTATTTT
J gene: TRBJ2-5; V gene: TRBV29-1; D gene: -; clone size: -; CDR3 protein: CSVEAGARETQYF; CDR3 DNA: TGCAGCGTTGAAGCGGGGGCTAGGGAGACCCAGTACTTC
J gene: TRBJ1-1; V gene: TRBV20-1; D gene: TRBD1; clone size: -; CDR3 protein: CSARSRDRGEAFF; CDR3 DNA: TGCAGTGCTAGAAGCCGGGACAGGGGCGAAGCTTTCTTT
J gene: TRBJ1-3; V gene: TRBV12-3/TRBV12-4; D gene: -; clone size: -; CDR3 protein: CASSLVSGRTSTIYF; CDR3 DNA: TGTGCCAGCAGTTTAGTGAGTGGTCGGACCAGCACCATATATTTT
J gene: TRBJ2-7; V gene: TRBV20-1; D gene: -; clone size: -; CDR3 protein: CSARAPQGFHEQYF; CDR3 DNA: TGCAGTGCTAGAGCCCCGCAAGGGTTCCACGAGCAGTACTTC
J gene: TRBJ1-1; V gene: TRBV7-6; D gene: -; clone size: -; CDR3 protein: CASSGPGWGAMDTEAFF; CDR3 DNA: TGTGCCAGCAGCGGCCCTGGATGGGGGGCAATGGACACTGAAGCTTTCTTT
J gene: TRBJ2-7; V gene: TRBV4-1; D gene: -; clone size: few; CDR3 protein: CASSQDDFYSVAHSYEQYF; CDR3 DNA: TGCGCCAGCAGCCAAGATGATTTTTATTCCGTGGCCCACTCCTACGAGCAGTACTTC
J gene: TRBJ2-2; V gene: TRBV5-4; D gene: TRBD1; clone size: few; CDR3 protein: CASSFIGQANTGELFF; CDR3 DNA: TGTGCCAGCAGCTTTATCGGACAGGCTAACACCGGGGAGCTGTTTTTT
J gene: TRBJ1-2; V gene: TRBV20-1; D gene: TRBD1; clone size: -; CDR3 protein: CSAETGMYGYTF; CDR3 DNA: TGCAGTGCTGAGACAGGGATGTATGGCTACACCTTC
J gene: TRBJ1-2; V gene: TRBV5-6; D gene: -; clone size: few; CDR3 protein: CASSLALPLPPHDNYGYTF; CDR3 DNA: TGTGCCAGCAGCTTAGCATTACCTCTCCCCCCCCACGATAACTATGGCTACACCTTC